The TCR beta chain under discussion was sequenced for a study of cytomegalovirus exposure and HLA in healthy donors. Overall study results and limits: Overall, around 160 TCR beta chains were annotated as cytomegalovirus-associated. Roughly uniform sequencing depth across donors was assumed, possibly incorrectly.

PCR used 60 Vbeta primers and 13 Jbeta primers. Sequencing was performed with immunoSEQ multiplex PCR; in TCRdb, only in-frame clones are kept and a portion is missing. The sample has about 85,000 clones; roughly 80% are singletons. Comment on this clone: Its specificity is not known.

Trimming left V 3 bases short and J 0 bases short, with 14 bases between. This CDR3 has 17 amino acids. Per the germline V gene, CDR1 is SGHVS and CDR2 is FQNEAQ. The sequence derives from a boy aged 5-17 years in good health and CMV-seronegative. The rearrangement uses TRBV7-8 and TRBJ1-4; D unclear. Sequenced input: PBMCs. CDR3 loop: CASSFGEAWATNEKLFF. The CDR3 DNA follows: TGTGCCAGCAGCTTTGGGGAGGCCTGGGCAACTAATGAAAAACTGTTTTTT.